What follows describes a single TCR beta chain. cDNA came from approximately 0.5 to 1 ug RNA primed by random hexamers. Amplification of TCR beta CDR3 spanned 54 Vbeta and 13 Jbeta via immunoSEQ multiplex PCR. In TCRdb, the immunoSEQ multiplex PCR reads were re-called with MiXCR into one record per CDR3 protein. The sample yields 150,000 to 200,000 distinct CDR3 sequences, under 95% seen once. The data stem from a study of CD8 T cells in Susac syndrome. The T cells that were sequenced for TCR beta were CD8+ and CD4+ cells from blood. TEMRA cells were FACS-enriched, while CD8+ and CD4+ T cells were negatively isolated. The specimen was CD4+ T cells from PBMCs. The TCR comes from a human donor with multiple sclerosis.

The CDR3 reads CASTSGSTTDTQYF. The CDR3 nucleotides are TGCGCCAGCACTTCAGGTAGTACCACAGATACGCAGTATTTT. The chain uses TRBV5-1 and TRBJ2-3, with D uncertain. The CDR3 is 14 amino acids. The germline V gene has CDR1 SGHRS and CDR2 YFSETQ. The ends were cut back, 6 bases at V and 2 bases at J, with 13 bases in the middle. Full variable domain (remainder filled in from reference TRBV5-1 and TRBJ2-3): KAGVTQTPRYLIKTRGQQVTLSCSPISGHRSVSWYQQTPGQGLQFLFEYFSETQRNKGNFPGRFSGRQFSNSRSEMNVSTLELGDSALYLCASTSGSTTDTQYFGPGTRLTVL.